This TCR beta chain appears in the sequencing data of a study of T cells in Graves' hyperthyroidism and ophthalmopathy. The source material, RNA transcripts, was used to amplify TCR beta CDR3 regions. TCR CDR3 regions were first amplified by RT-PCR with HTBI primers. TCRdb recomputed calls from the multiplex PCR reads with MiXCR, one row per CDR3 protein. This sample yields 300,000 to 450,000 distinct CDR3 sequences, of which approximately 14% are seen a single time; roughly 26% belongs to the top ten. V lost 3 bases and J lost 8; bases outside the gene matches: 6. Germline V gene sequence: CDR1 MDHEN, CDR2 SYDVKM. This CDR3 contains 14 residues.

V usage is TRBV28 and J usage is TRBJ2-3, with 9 positions matching TRBD1. The source material was blood. This TCR was recovered from a young woman with Graves' hyperthyroidism that later progressed to Graves' ophthalmopathy. CDR3 amino acids: CASSFGTGSSTQYF. The CDR3 DNA reads TGTGCCAGCAGTTTCGGGACAGGGTCGAGTACGCAGTATTTT.